The clone carrying this TCR beta chain was seen just once. This record belongs to a study of blood T cell repertoires in COVID-19. Study-level information: Acute and convalescent COVID-19 samples came from the United States, Italy and Spain.

There are 16 residues in the CDR3. Germline assignment: CDR1 SGHRS and CDR2 YFSETQ. V lost 0 bases and J 3 bases, leaving 12 bases between the germline ends. Only in-frame clones appear in the TCRdb table, and some are missing; sequencing was by immunoSEQ multiplex PCR. The data contain around 80,000 clones, approximately 92% of them singletons. Sequencing was performed on peripheral blood. This chain uses TRBV5-1 with TRBJ1-4; D perhaps matches TRBD1 (6 bases). This TCR was recovered from a woman aged 80 or over with acute or convalescent COVID-19. The CDR3 here is CASSLEGRGANEKLFF. The CDR3, as DNA: TGCGCCAGCAGCTTGGAAGGCAGGGGCGCTAATGAAAAACTGTTTTTT.